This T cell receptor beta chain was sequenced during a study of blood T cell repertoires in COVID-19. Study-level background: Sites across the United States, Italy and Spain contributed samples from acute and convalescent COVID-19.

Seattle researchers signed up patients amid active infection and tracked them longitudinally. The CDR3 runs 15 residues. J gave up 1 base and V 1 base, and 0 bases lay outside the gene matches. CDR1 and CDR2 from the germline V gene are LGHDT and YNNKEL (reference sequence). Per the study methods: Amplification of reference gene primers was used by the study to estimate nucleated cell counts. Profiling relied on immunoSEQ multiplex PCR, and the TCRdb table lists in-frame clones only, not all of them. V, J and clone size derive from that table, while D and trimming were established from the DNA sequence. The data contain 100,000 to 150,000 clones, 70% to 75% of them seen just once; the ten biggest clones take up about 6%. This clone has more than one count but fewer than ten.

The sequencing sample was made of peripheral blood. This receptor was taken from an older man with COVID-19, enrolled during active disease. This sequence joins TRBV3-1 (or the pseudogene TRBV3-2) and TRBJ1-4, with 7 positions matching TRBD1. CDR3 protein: CASSQGQGTNEKLFF. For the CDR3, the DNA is TGTGCCAGCAGCCAAGGACAGGGAACTAATGAAAAACTGTTTTTT.